This T cell receptor (beta chain) was recorded in a study of shared clonotypes between healthy human individuals. In the study overall: Each donor contributed plates that comprised three CD4 naive, three CD4 memory, two CD8 naive and one CD8 memory. Study results and caveats: Sequencing depth was expected to influence donor clonotype sharing.

Method: immunoSEQ multiplex PCR; TCRdb's copy keeps in-frame clones and lacks some. Among around 600,000 clones listed, 85% to 95% were seen once. Trimming took 0 bases from V and 3 from J, leaving 8 bases between them. CDR1 MGHRA and CDR2 YSYEKL come from the germline V gene. CDR3 length: 14 amino acids. For this clone: Its specificity is unknown. The sample has other DNA sequences that encode this CDR3 too.

Naive CD8 cells, CD45RO-negative and positively selected for CCR7, excluded terminally differentiated effector memory CD45RA+ cells. The sequencing input was naive CD8+ T cells sorted from blood. The receptor was derived from a woman aged 25 to 39 in good health. The rearrangement joins TRBV4-1 to TRBJ1-1, with a tentative D call TRBD1 (5 bases). CDR3 bases: TGCGCCAGCAGCCAAGACGGGGGGTACACTGAAGCTTTCTTT. Encoded protein: CASSQDGGYTEAFF.